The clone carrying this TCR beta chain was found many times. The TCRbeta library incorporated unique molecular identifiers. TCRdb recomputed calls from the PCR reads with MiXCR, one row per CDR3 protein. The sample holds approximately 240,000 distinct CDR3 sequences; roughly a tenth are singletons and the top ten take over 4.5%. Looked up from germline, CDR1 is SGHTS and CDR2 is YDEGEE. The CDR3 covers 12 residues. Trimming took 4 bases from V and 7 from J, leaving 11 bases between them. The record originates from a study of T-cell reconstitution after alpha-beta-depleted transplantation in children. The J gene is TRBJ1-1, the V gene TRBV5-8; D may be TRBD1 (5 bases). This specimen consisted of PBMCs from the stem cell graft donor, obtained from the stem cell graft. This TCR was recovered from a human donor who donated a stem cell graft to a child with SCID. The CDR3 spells CASSPYTGEAFF. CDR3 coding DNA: TGTGCCAGCAGCCCCTACACAGGTGAAGCTTTCTTT.